These T cell receptor beta chains were read from a single sample in a study of T cells in Graves' hyperthyroidism and ophthalmopathy. TCRdb processed the multiplex PCR reads anew with MiXCR; each CDR3 protein has one entry. The sample yields around 190,000 distinct CDR3 sequences, approximately 15% seen once. The sequenced sample was blood. The receptor set was obtained from a woman between 50 and 59 years old with Graves' hyperthyroidism. Each CDR3 is given with its conserved first and last residue. Each record gives: V gene, D gene, J gene, clone size, CDR3 DNA, CDR3 protein. D genes are given only for firm matches. Clone size appears in some rows only: once, few, many, or a class for an expanded clone.

>TRBV18|.|TRBJ1-5|many
TGTGCCAGCTCATTGCAAAGGGAAGTCGGTCAGCCCCAGCATTTT
CASSLQREVGQPQHF
>TRBV6-1|.|TRBJ1-1|many
TGTGCCCCACGAGGGGGGCCGCGGGGGAACAGCGGAGCTTTCTTT
CAPRGGPRGNSGAFF
>TRBV7-9|.|TRBJ2-7|few
TGTGCCAGCAGCCCCCCCCTTCCTTACGAGCAGTACTTC
CASSPPLPYEQYF
>TRBV12-5|.|TRBJ1-2|many
TGTGCTAGTGGCACAGGCCTTTATGGCTACACCTTC
CASGTGLYGYTF
>TRBV6-1|TRBD2|TRBJ2-5|many
TGTGCCATTCTACTAGCGGGGTCGGAGACCCAGTACTTC
CAILLAGSETQYF
>TRBV6-1|.|TRBJ2-7|many
TGTGCCAGCAGCCTAGGGCTGAACTACGAGCAGTACTTC
CASSLGLNYEQYF
>TRBV19|TRBD1|TRBJ1-4|few
TGTGCCAGTAGTAACACCGGGACAGGTGAAGAAAAACTGTTTTTT
CASSNTGTGEEKLFF
>TRBV28|.|TRBJ2-2|many
TGTGCCAGTAGAACGGGATCTAACACCGGGGAGCTGTTTTTT
CASRTGSNTGELFF
>TRBV6-1|.|TRBJ2-7|many
TGTGCCAGCAGTGAAGCGATATATGGGGGAACCTACGAGCAGTACTTC
CASSEAIYGGTYEQYF
>TRBV7-8|.|TRBJ2-1|many
TGTGCCAGCAGTCGGGAAGGTTACAATGAGCAGTTCTTC
CASSREGYNEQFF
>TRBV7-9|.|TRBJ2-1|many
TGTGCCAGCAGCTTAGACGGGGGGCTGAATGAGCAGTTCTTC
CASSLDGGLNEQFF
>TRBV4-2|.|TRBJ2-1|.
TGTGCCAGCAGCCGAGGACTTAATGGTAACAATGAGCAGTTCTTC
CASSRGLNGNNEQFF
>TRBV2|.|TRBJ1-2|many
TGTGCCAGCAGTGAAGGGGTCATTTCTCTCTATGGCTACACCTTC
CASSEGVISLYGYTF
>TRBV7-2|TRBD2|TRBJ2-5|many
TGTGCCAGCAGCTATAGCGGGGGGGCCCGAGAGACCCAGTACTTC
CASSYSGGARETQYF
>TRBV7-9|.|TRBJ1-6|many
TGTGCCAGCAGGCCTGGGACTTATTATAATTCACCCCTCCACTTT
CASRPGTYYNSPLHF
>TRBV2|TRBD2|TRBJ2-1|.
TGTGCCAGCAAGACTAGCGGGGGGTTCAGCAGCTCCTACAATGAGCAGTTCTTC
CASKTSGGFSSSYNEQFF
>TRBV5-1|.|TRBJ2-7|many
TGCGCCAGCAGCTTGGATGGAGGAGTTGTGGCCTCTGAGCAGTACTTC
CASSLDGGVVASEQYF
>TRBV7-2|TRBD1|TRBJ2-2|many
TGTGCCAGCAGCTTAAAGACAGGGGGTCCCGGGGAGCTGTTTTTT
CASSLKTGGPGELFF
>TRBV18|.|TRBJ2-7|.
TGTGCCAGCTCACCACAAGACACCTACGAGCAGTACTTC
CASSPQDTYEQYF
>TRBV6-1|TRBD1|TRBJ2-2|many
TGTGCCAGCACCCTAAGACAGGGGGCCCTCTCCGGGGAGCTGTTTTTT
CASTLRQGALSGELFF
>TRBV5-6|.|TRBJ2-7|.
TGTGCCAGCAGCTTTGCTGGTGTGTTATCCAGGGATTTCTCCTACGAGCAGTACTTC
CASSFAGVLSRDFSYEQYF
>TRBV9|TRBD1|TRBJ1-1|many
TGTGCCAGCAGCCCCCGGGGACAGGGGTTCGTCAAGTTCGCCACTGAAGCTTTCTTT
CASSPRGQGFVKFATEAFF
>TRBV6-4|TRBD2|TRBJ2-3|many
TGTGCCAGCAGTGACGGCGGGGGGGCTGGAGATACGCAGTATTTT
CASSDGGGAGDTQYF
>TRBV5-1|.|TRBJ1-1|many
TGCGCCAGCAGTCTCTCCAGCCTGAACACTGAAGCTTTCTTT
CASSLSSLNTEAFF
>TRBV24-1|.|TRBJ1-2|many
TGTGCCACCAGTGACGCAGGGAGGAGTAACTATGGCTACACCTTC
CATSDAGRSNYGYTF
>TRBV7-9|TRBD1|TRBJ1-4|many
TGTGCCAGCAGCTTAGAAGCATTGCGGACAGGGGCTGAAAAACTGTTTTTT
CASSLEALRTGAEKLFF
>TRBV9|.|TRBJ1-2|many
TGTGCCAGCAGCCTGGGCCAGAGCTACACCTTC
CASSLGQSYTF
>TRBV11-2|TRBD1|TRBJ2-3|many
TGTGCCAGCAGCCAGGACAGGGCGAGAGCGGATACGCAGTATTTT
CASSQDRARADTQYF
>TRBV4-1|.|TRBJ2-7|.
TGCGCCAGCAGCCAAGGGACAGCCCTCCCTAGAGAGCAGTACTTC
CASSQGTALPREQYF
>TRBV5-1|.|TRBJ2-3|.
TGCGCCAGCAGCCTAGACTACGGGGGCGGGGGCGATACGCAGTATTTT
CASSLDYGGGGDTQYF
>TRBV2|.|TRBJ2-2|many
TGTGCCAGCAGTGAAAACCGGGAACAGTTAAGCACCGGGGAGCTGTTTTTT
CASSENREQLSTGELFF
>TRBV2|.|TRBJ1-5|many
TGTGCCAGCAGTACCCGTTTTAGGGGGGGGGCCAATCAGCCCCAGCATTTT
CASSTRFRGGANQPQHF
>TRBV20-1|.|TRBJ2-3|many
TGCAGTGCCCGCGGTGGGTTTAGCACAGATACGCAGTATTTT
CSARGGFSTDTQYF
>TRBV19|.|TRBJ1-2|many
TGTGCCAGTAGTATATACGCGGGGGCGCGCAATGGCTACACCTTC
CASSIYAGARNGYTF
>TRBV6-2/TRBV6-3|.|TRBJ1-1|many
TGTGCCAGCAGCTCCTGGGAGCCGAGTAACACTGAAGCTTTCTTT
CASSSWEPSNTEAFF
>TRBV11-2|.|TRBJ2-7|.
TGTGCCAGCAGCTTAACGGGACCGAGCTACGAGCAGTACTTC
CASSLTGPSYEQYF
>TRBV18|TRBD1|TRBJ1-1|many
TGTGCCAGCTCTCCACGACAGGGGAGTTTGAACACTGAAGCTTTCTTT
CASSPRQGSLNTEAFF
>TRBV6-1|.|TRBJ2-7|many
TGTGCCAGCAGACCAAGGGGATCCGAGCAGTACTTC
CASRPRGSEQYF
>TRBV7-9|.|TRBJ2-7|.
TGTGCCAGCGGAGCTCACCCCTACGAGCAGTACTTC
CASGAHPYEQYF
>TRBV7-3|.|TRBJ2-3|many
TGTGCCAGCAGCTTAGGTGGACAGTCCACGCAGTATTTT
CASSLGGQSTQYF
>TRBV29-1|TRBD1|TRBJ1-2|many
TGCAGCGATGCGACAGGGTATGGCTACACCTTC
CSDATGYGYTF
>TRBV6-1|.|TRBJ1-2|few
TGTGCCAGCAGTTCGCATCCGACAGCCTATGGCTACACCTTC
CASSSHPTAYGYTF
>TRBV29-1|TRBD2|TRBJ2-1|many
TGCAGCGCCCGGGACACCAAGGCGGGGGGATCCTACAATGAGCAGTTCTTC
CSARDTKAGGSYNEQFF
>TRBV20-1|.|TRBJ1-5|.
TGCAGTGCTATATTTTCAGGGGTAGGGCAGCCCCAGCATTTT
CSAIFSGVGQPQHF
>TRBV12-5|.|TRBJ1-1|many
TGTGCTAGTGGTTTAGGGGTCGGGGAAGCTTTCTTT
CASGLGVGEAFF
>TRBV5-1|TRBD2|TRBJ2-7|.
TGTGCCAGCAGCACAACGACTAGCGGGCCCGAGCAGTACTTC
CASSTTTSGPEQYF
>TRBV3-1|.|TRBJ1-1|many
TGTGCCAGCAGCCGACGGGGGGGCCTCACTGAAGCTTTCTTT
CASSRRGGLTEAFF
>TRBV6-1|.|TRBJ2-3|many
TGTGCCAGCAGTTATGGATTAGGGGCAGATACGCAGTATTTT
CASSYGLGADTQYF